The 5 T cell receptor beta chains below all came from one sample that was sequenced in a study of blood T cells in healthy people across ages. Through a sample-barcoded 5' primer and a J-beta primer mix, a second PCR was run for roughly 6 to 11 cycles. TCRdb re-called the 5' RACE reads through MiXCR, storing one row per CDR3 protein. The sample has 650,000 to 1,000,000 distinct CDR3 sequences, about 37% seen once. Sequencing was done on a sample of blood. These receptors all come from a man aged 18 to 30 in good health.

This clonotype was seen only a few times. This sequence joins TRBV7-2 and TRBJ1-1; TRBD1 matches at 7 bases. V lost 0 bases, J lost 6 bases, and 1 base stayed unmatched. Germline lookup yields CDR1 SGHTA and CDR2 FQGNSA. CDR3 length: 13 residues. The CDR3 DNA sequence: TGTGCCAGCAGCTTAGCTGGGACAGCTGAAGCTTTCTTT. Translated: CASSLAGTAEAFF.

The gene calls are TRBV14 and TRBJ1-1; the D is unclear. The CDR3 loop spans 13 amino acids. V was trimmed by 4 bases and J by 8 bases, leaving 14 bases between them. Germline V gene sequence: CDR1 SGHDN, CDR2 FVKESK. The CDR3 bases are TGTGCCAGCAGCCCCGACTGGACGGTCGAAGCTTTCTTT. It codes for CASSPDWTVEAFF.

The chain carries TRBV7-2 and TRBJ2-4; TRBD1 aligns across 8 bases. The DNA end favors TRBJ2-7, so the J call may be wrong. Germline-derived CDR1 and CDR2 are SGHTA and FQGNSA. The CDR3 covers 15 residues. The chain's CDR3 is CASSFAGGDLDEQYF. The CDR3 coding sequence is TGTGCCAGCAGCTTCGCAGGGGGCGACCTCGACGAGCAGTACTTC.

The V gene is TRBV20-1, the J gene TRBJ1-1; D is possibly TRBD1 (6 bases). Trimming stripped 6 bases from V and 2 bases from J, with 16 bases between. Germline V CDR1 and CDR2: DFQATT, SNEGSKA (reference sequence). This CDR3 has 14 residues. CDR3: CSARTTGLNTEAFF. The CDR3 coding sequence is TGCAGTGCCCGGACGACAGGACTAAACACTGAAGCTTTCTTT.

This clonotype has only a few counts. The J gene is TRBJ1-5, the V gene TRBV12-3 or TRBV12-4, with D possibly matching TRBD1 (6 bases). This CDR3 region has 15 residues. The ends were cut back, 1 base at V and 1 base at J, with 8 bases in the middle. CDR3 nucleotide sequence: TGTGCCAGCAGTTTAGAGGGGGTAAGCAATCAGCCCCAGCATTTT. Translation gives CASSLEGVSNQPQHF.